This T cell receptor (beta chain) stems from a study of cytomegalovirus exposure and HLA in healthy donors. Study in general: There were 100 million to 130 million unique TCR beta sequences, drawn from approximately 180 million T cells, in an earlier analysis.

The CDR3 consists of 13 residues. Germline lookup yields CDR1 SGHDN and CDR2 FVKESK. Between the trimmed V and J ends, which lost 0 bases and 8 bases, there was a span of 10 bases. About this clone: Its specificity is not known.

Notes on the study in general: A later analysis showed that HLA-associated TCR beta chains had undergone more clonal expansion than equally common others. The study listed some 160 cytomegalovirus-associated TCR beta chains. Per a prior analysis, the majority of TCR beta V segments were productive roughly 87% or roughly 30% of the time.

The study ran its PCR with 60 Vbeta and 13 Jbeta primers. The protocol was immunoSEQ multiplex PCR, while the TCRdb copy is restricted to in-frame clones and leaves out a portion. The data contain about 150,000 clones, over 70% of them seen just once; the ten biggest clones take up over 2.5%. The TCR comes from a man between 35 and 55 years old in good health and CMV-seronegative. Sample: PBMCs. The chain joins TRBV14 to TRBJ1-2, with D possibly matching TRBD1 (5 bases). The CDR3 nucleotides are TGTGCCAGCAGCCAAGAGGAGTGGGGCGGCTACACCTTC. Translating gives CASSQEEWGGYTF.